This T cell receptor (beta chain) was found in a study of blood T cell repertoires in COVID-19. TCRdb's copy holds only in-frame clones and misses some; the assay was immunoSEQ multiplex PCR. Of 280,000 or so clones listed, 80% to 90% were seen once; the top ten hold more than 2%. This CDR3 spans 23 amino acids. CDR1 is PRHDT, CDR2 FYEKMQ, per germline (reference sequence). V lost 0 bases to trimming and J lost 0 bases; unmatched junction nucleotides: 25. The chain couples TRBV13 to TRBJ1-1; 7 bases line up with TRBD1. The specimen was PBMCs or T cells enriched from blood (not recorded which). The sequence was collected from a man under 40 who had recovered from COVID-19. The CDR3 coding sequence is TGTGCCAGCAGCTTAGGCTTGATCAACCTCCCGGGACAGAATACGAACATGAACACTGAAGCTTTCTTT. Its translation is CASSLGLINLPGQNTNMNTEAFF.